Listed below are T cell receptor beta chains from one sample, sequenced in a study of T cell responses to AZD1222 COVID-19 vaccine. Data came from immunoSEQ multiplex PCR; TCRdb stores just in-frame clones and leaves some out. The sample lists about 180,000 clones, approximately 86% seen once, with roughly 8% in the top ten. This sample comprised peripheral blood, obtained on day 0 of AZD1222 vaccination. All receptors come from an adult in good health. The CDR3 runs from the conserved cysteine through the conserved F or W. The D gene is left open where the match is weak. The size of a clone is reported for some rows only, either as once, few or many, or as a class for expanded clones.

V gene	D gene	clone size	J gene	CDR3 protein	CDR3 DNA
TRBV4-3	-	-	TRBJ1-5	CASSQDSTVKNQPQHF	TGCGCCAGCAGCCAAGACAGCACAGTGAAAAATCAGCCCCAGCATTTT
TRBV28	-	-	TRBJ2-7	CASRRSGPLYSWRKEQYF	TGTGCCAGCAGGCGATCCGGGCCCCTCTATTCCTGGAGGAAGGAGCAGTACTTC
TRBV19	TRBD2	-	TRBJ2-1	CASTPGTSGENEQFF	TGTGCCAGTACCCCGGGGACTAGCGGGGAAAATGAGCAGTTCTTC
TRBV5-1	-	once	TRBJ1-2	CASSLEGRPPYGYTF	TGCGCCAGCAGCTTGGAGGGCAGGCCACCTTATGGCTACACCTTC
TRBV5-1	-	-	TRBJ1-1	CASSPGTANTEAFF	TGCGCCAGCAGCCCAGGGACGGCGAACACTGAAGCTTTCTTT
TRBV2	-	-	TRBJ1-2	CASSEGGLSNYGYTF	TGTGCCAGCAGTGAAGGGGGGCTTTCTAACTATGGCTACACCTTC
TRBV7-2	-	-	TRBJ1-2	CASSLVGPYSGGYTF	TGTGCCAGCAGCTTAGTGGGTCCTTATTCGGGCGGCTACACCTTC
TRBV3-1/TRBV3-2	TRBD1	once	TRBJ1-2	CASSQEQGRAGYTF	TGTGCCAGCAGCCAAGAACAGGGGCGCGCTGGCTACACCTTC
TRBV5-1	TRBD1	-	TRBJ1-1	CASRGDSWGTEAFF	TGCGCCAGCAGAGGGGACAGTTGGGGCACTGAAGCTTTCTTT
TRBV27	TRBD2	-	TRBJ2-1	CASSPRLAASQRNEQFF	TGTGCCAGCAGTCCGAGACTAGCAGCCTCCCAGAGGAATGAGCAGTTCTTC